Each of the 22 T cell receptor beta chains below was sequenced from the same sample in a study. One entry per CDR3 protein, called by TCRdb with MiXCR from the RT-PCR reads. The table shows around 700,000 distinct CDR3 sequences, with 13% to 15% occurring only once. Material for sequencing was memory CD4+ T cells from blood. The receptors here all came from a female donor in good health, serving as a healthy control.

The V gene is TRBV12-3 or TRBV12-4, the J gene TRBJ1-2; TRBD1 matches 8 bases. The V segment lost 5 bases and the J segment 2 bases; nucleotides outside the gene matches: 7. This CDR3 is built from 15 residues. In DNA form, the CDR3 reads TGTGCCAGCAGTGCCGGGACAGGCGAGAACTATGGCTACACCTTC. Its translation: CASSAGTGENYGYTF.

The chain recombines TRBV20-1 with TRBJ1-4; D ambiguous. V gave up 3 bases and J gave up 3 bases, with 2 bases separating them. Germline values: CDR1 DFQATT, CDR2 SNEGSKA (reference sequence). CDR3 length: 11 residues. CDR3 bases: TGCAGTGCTAGCTCTAATGAAAAACTGTTTTTT. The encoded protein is CSASSNEKLFF.

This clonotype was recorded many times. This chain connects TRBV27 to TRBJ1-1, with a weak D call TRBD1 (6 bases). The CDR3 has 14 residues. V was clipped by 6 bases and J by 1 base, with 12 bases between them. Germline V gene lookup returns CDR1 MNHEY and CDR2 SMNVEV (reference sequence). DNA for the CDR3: TGTGCCAGCAGGGTCCCGGGACAGAACACTGAAGCTTTCTTT. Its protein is CASRVPGQNTEAFF.

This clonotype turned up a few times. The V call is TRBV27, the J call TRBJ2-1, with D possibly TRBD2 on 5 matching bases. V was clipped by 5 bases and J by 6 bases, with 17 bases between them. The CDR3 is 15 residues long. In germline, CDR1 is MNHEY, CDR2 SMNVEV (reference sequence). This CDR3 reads CASSQTVRGTNEQFF. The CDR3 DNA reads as TGTGCCAGCAGTCAAACGGTACGGGGTACCAATGAGCAGTTCTTC.

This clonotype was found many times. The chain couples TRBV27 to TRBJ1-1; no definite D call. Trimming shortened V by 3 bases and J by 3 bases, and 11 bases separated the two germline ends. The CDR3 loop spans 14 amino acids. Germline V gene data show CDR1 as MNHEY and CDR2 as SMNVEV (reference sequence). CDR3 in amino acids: CASSFVNTDTEAFF. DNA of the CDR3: TGTGCCAGCAGTTTCGTAAACACGGACACTGAAGCTTTCTTT.

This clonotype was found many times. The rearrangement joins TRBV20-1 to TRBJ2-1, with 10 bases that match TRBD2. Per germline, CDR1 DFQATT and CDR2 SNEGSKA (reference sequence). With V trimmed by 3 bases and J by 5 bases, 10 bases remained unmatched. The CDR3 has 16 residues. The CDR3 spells CSARDITSGNDNEQFF. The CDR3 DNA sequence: TGCAGTGCTAGGGACATTACTAGCGGGAACGACAATGAGCAGTTCTTC.

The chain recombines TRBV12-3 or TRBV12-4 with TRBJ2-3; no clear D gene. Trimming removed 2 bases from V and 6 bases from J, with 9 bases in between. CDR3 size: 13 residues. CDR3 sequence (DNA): TGTGCCAGCAGTTTATTGACGACGGATACGCAGTATTTT. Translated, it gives CASSLLTTDTQYF.

DNA of the CDR3: TGTGCCACCAGCAGAGGAACTACAGGGGGCGCTAAGGGCTACACCTTC. Translated: CATSRGTTGGAKGYTF. J is TRBJ1-2 and V is TRBV15, with TRBD1 identical over 9 bases. Germline loops: CDR1 LNHNV, CDR2 YYDKDF (reference sequence). V dropped 1 base and J dropped 8; count of bases not matched to a gene: 11. There are 16 residues in the CDR3. The whole variable domain, remainder taken from reference TRBV15 and TRBJ1-2, is DAMVIQNPRYQVTQFGKPVTLSCSQTLNHNVMYWYQQKSSQAPKLLFHYYDKDFNNEADTPDNFQSRRPNTSFCFLDIRSPGLGDTAMYLCATSRGTTGGAKGYTFGSGTRLTVV.

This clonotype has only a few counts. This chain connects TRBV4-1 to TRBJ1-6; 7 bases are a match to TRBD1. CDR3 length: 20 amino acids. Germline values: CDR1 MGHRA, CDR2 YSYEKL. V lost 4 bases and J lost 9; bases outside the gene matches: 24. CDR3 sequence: CASSRQHTGQADRPGSPLHF. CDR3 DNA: TGCGCCAGCAGCCGACAACATACCGGACAGGCGGACAGGCCGGGTTCACCCCTCCACTTT.

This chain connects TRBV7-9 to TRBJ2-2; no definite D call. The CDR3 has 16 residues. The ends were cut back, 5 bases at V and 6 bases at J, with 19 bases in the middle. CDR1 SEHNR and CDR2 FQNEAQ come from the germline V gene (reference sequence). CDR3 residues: CASSRGVEISAGELFF. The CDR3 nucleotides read TGTGCCAGCAGCCGAGGAGTGGAAATCAGCGCCGGGGAGCTGTTTTTT.

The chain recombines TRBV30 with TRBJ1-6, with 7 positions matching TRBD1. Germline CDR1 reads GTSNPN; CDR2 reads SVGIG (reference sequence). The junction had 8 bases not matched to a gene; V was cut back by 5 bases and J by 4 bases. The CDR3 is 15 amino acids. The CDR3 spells CAWSTGTAYNSPLHF. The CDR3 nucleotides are TGTGCCTGGTCCACCGGGACAGCTTATAATTCACCCCTCCACTTT. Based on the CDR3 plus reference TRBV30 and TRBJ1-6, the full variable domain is SQTIHQWPATLVQPVGSPLSLECTVEGTSNPNLYWYRQAAGRGLQLLFYSVGIGQISSEVPQNLSASRPQDRQFILSSKKLLLSDSGFYLCAWSTGTAYNSPLHFGNGTRLTVT.

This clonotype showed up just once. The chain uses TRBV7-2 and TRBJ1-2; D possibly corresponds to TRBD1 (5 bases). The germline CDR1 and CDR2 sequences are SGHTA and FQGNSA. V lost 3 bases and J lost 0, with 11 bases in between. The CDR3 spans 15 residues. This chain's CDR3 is CASSFQQGANYGYTF. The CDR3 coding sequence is TGTGCCAGCAGCTTTCAGCAGGGAGCTAACTATGGCTACACCTTC.

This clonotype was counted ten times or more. The CDR3 region has the DNA TGCGCCAGCAGCCAAGGGGCAGACTATGGCTACACCTTC. Amino acid sequence: CASSQGADYGYTF. The chain joins TRBV4-1 to TRBJ1-2; D unclear. Germline CDR1 reads MGHRA; CDR2 reads YSYEKL. Trimming took 1 base from V and 3 from J, leaving 6 bases between them. This CDR3 spans 13 amino acids.

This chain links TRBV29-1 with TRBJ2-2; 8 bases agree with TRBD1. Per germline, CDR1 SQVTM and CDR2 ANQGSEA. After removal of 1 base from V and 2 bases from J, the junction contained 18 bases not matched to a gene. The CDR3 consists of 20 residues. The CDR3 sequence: CSVEGRPGQDPSGNTGELFF. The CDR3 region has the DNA TGCAGCGTTGAAGGACGACCGGGACAGGACCCTTCTGGAAACACCGGGGAGCTGTTTTTT.

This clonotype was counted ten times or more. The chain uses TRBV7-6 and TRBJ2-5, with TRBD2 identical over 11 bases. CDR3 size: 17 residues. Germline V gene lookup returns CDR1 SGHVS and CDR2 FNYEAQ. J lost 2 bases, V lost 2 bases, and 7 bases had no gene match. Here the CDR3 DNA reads TGTGCCAGCAGCTTATTGGGACTAGCGGCCATTCAAGAGACCCAGTACTTC. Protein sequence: CASSLLGLAAIQETQYF.

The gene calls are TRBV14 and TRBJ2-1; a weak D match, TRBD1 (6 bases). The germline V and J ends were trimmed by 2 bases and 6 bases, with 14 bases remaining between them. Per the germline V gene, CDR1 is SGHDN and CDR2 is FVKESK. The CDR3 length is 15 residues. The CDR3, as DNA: TGTGCCAGCAGCCAATTCTCAGGGGCGAGCAATGAGCAGTTCTTC. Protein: CASSQFSGASNEQFF.

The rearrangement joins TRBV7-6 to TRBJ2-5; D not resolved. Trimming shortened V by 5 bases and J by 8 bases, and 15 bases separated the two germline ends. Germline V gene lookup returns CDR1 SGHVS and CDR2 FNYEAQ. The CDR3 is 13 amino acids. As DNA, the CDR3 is TGTGCCAGCAGCCTGTTGAACATAGATACCCAGTACTTC. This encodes CASSLLNIDTQYF.

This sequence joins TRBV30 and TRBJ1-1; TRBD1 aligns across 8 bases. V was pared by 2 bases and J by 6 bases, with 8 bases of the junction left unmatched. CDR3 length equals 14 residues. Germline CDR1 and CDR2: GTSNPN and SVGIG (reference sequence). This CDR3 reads CAWSKPDRDPEAFF. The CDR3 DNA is TGTGCCTGGAGTAAACCGGACAGGGACCCTGAAGCTTTCTTT.

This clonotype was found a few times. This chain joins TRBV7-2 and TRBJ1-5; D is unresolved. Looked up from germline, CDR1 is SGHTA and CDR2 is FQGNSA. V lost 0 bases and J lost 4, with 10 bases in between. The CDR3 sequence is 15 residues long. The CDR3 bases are TGTGCCAGCAGCTTAGCGCCACAGATGAATCAGCCCCAGCATTTT. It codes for CASSLAPQMNQPQHF.

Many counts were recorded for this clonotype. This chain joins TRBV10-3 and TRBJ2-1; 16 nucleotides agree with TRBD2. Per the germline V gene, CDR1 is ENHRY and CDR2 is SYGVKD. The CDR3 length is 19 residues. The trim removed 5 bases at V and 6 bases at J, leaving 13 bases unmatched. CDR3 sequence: CAISNYLPGLAGGGNEQFF. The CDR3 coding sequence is TGTGCCATCAGTAACTACTTACCGGGACTAGCGGGAGGGGGCAATGAGCAGTTCTTC.

DNA of the CDR3: TGTGCCAGCAGTGAGGTCCAAAGGGGAGATACGCAGTATTTT. It is translated as CASSEVQRGDTQYF. The rearrangement links TRBV2 to TRBJ2-3; D is possibly TRBD1 (5 bases). The germline V and J ends were trimmed by 3 bases and 5 bases, with 12 bases remaining between them. Germline CDR1 is SNHLY and CDR2 is FYNNEI. CDR3 length equals 14 residues. The full variable domain, with the rest looked up from reference TRBV2 and TRBJ2-3, is EPEVTQTPSHQVTQMGQEVILRCVPISNHLYFYWYRQILGQKVEFLVSFYNNEISEKSEIFDDQFSVERPDGSNFTLKIRSTKLEDSAMYFCASSEVQRGDTQYFGPGTRLTVL.

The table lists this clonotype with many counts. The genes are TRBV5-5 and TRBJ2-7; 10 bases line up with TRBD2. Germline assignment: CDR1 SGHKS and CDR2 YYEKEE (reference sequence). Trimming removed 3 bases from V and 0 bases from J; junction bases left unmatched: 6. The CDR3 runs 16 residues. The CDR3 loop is CASSSGLAQSSYEQYF. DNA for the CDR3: TGTGCCAGCAGCTCGGGACTAGCGCAGAGCTCCTACGAGCAGTACTTC.